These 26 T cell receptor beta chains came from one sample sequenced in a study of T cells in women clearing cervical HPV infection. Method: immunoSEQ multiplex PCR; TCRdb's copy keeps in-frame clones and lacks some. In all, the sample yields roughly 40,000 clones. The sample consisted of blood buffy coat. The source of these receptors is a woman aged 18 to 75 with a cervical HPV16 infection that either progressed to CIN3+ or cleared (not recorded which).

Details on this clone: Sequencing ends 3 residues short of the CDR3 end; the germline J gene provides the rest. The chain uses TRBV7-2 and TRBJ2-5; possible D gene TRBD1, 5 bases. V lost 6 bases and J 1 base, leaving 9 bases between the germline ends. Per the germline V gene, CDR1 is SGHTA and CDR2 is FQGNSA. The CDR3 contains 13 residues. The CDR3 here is CASRAGFQETQYF. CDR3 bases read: TGTGCCAGCAGGGCAGGGTTCCAAGAGACC. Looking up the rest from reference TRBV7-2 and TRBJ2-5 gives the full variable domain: GAGVSQSPSNKVTEKGKDVELRCDPISGHTALYWYRQSLGQGLEFLIYFQGNSAPDKSGLPSDRFSAERTGGSVSTLTIQRTQQEDSAVYLCASRAGFQETQYFGPGTRLLVL.

The CDR3 here is CASSEQGARDYGYTF. CDR3 bases read: TGTGCCAGCAGTGAACAGGGGGCAAGGGACTATGGC. The chain carries TRBV6-1 and TRBJ1-2; 8 bases are a match to TRBD1. The DNA ends 3 residues before the CDR3 does, and the rest of the CDR3 is filled in from the germline J gene. Germline CDR1 MNHNS, CDR2 SASEGT. V gave up 2 bases and J gave up 3 bases; unmatched junction bases: 5. The CDR3 is 15 amino acids.

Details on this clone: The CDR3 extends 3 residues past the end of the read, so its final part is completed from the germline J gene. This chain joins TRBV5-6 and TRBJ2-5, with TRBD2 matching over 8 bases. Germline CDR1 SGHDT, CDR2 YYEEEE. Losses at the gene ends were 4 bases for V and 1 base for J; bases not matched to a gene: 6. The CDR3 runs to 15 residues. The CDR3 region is CASSLAGGAQETQYF. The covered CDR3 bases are TGTGCCAGCAGCCTCGCCGGGGGGGCCCAAGAGACC.

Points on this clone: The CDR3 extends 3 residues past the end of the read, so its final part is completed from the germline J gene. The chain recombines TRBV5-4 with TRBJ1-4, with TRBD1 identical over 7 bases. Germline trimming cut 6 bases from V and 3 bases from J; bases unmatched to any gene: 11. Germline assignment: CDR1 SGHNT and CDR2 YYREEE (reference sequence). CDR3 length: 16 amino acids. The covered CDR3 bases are TGTGCCAGCACCACAGGGGTCGGAGGGGCTAATGAAAAA. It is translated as CASTTGVGGANEK. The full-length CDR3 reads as CASTTGVGGANEKLFF.

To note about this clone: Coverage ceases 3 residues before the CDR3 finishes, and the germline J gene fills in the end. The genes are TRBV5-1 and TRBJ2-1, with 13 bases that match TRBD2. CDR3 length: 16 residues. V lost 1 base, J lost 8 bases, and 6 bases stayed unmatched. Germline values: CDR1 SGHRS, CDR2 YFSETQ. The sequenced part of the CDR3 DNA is TGCGCCAGCAGCTTGTTACTAGCGGGGGGGCAGGATGAG. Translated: CASSLLLAGGQDE. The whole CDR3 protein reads CASSLLLAGGQDEQFF.

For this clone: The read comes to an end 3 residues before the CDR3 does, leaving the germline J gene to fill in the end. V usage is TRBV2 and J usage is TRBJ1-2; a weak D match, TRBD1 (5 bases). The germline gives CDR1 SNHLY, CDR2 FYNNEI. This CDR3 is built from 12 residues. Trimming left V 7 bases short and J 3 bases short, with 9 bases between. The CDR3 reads CASTQGYYGYTF. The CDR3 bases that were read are TGTGCCAGCACCCAGGGCTACTATGGC.

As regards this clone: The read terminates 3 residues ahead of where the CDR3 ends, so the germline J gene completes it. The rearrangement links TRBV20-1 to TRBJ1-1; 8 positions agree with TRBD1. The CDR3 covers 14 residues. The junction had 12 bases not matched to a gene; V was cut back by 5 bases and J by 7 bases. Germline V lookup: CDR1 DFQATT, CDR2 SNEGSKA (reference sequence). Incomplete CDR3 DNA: TGCAGTGCTTTTAAACCGGGACAGGAGATTGAA. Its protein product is CSAFKPGQEIE. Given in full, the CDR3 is CSAFKPGQEIEAFF.

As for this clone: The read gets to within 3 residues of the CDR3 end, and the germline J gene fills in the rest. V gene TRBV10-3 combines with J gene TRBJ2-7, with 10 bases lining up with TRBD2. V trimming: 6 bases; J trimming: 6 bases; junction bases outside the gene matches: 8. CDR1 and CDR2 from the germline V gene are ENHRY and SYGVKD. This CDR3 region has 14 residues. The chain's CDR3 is CAISQRGGFLEQYF. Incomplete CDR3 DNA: TGTGCCATCAGCCAGCGGGGGGGTTTCCTCGAG.

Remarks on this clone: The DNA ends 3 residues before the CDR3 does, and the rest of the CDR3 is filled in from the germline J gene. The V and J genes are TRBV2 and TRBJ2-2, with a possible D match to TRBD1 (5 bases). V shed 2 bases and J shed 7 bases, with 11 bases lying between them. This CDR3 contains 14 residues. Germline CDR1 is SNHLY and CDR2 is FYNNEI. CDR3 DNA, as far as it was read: TGTGCCAGCAGTGAAAATGGCAGGGACGGGGAG. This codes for CASSENGRDGE. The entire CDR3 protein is CASSENGRDGELFF.

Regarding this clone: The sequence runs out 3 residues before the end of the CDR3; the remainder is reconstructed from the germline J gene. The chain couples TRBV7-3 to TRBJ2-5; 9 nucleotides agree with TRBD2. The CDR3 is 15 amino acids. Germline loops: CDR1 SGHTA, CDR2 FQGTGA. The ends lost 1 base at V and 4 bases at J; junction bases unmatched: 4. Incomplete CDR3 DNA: TGTGCCAGCAGCTTAAGTGCTAGCGGGGTAGAGACC. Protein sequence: CASSLSASGVET. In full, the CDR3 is CASSLSASGVETQYF. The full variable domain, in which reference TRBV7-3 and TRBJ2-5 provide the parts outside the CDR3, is GAGVSQTPSNKVTEKGKYVELRCDPISGHTALYWYRQSLGQGPEFLIYFQGTGAADDSGLPNDRFFAVRPEGSVSTLKIQRTERGDSAVYLCASSLSASGVETQYFGPGTRLLVL.

The CDR3 DNA, read in part, is TGCGCCAGCAGCCCCTCGACAGGGGGAGAGACC. Its translation: CASSPSTGGET. The full CDR3 protein reads CASSPSTGGETQYF. The chain links TRBV5-1 to TRBJ2-5, with 9 bases fitting TRBD1. The read stops 3 residues short of the end of the CDR3; the missing end is completed from the germline J gene. The CDR3 has 14 residues. Germline CDR1 and CDR2: SGHRS and YFSETQ. V lost 4 bases, J lost 4 bases, and 5 bases stayed unmatched.

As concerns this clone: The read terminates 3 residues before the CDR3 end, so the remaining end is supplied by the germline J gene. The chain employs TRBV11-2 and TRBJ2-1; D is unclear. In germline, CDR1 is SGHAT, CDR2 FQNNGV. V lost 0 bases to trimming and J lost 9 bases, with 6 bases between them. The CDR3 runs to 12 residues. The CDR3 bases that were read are TGTGCCAGCAGCTTAGAAGGTGGTGAG. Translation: CASSLEGGE. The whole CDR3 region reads CASSLEGGEQFF.

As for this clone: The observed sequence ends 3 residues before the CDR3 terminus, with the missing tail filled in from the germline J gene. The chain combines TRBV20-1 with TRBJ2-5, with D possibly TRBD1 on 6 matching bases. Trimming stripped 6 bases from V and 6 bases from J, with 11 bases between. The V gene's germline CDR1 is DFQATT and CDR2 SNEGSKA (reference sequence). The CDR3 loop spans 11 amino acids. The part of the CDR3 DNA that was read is TGCAGTGCACCACAGGGTCAGACC. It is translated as CSAPQGQT. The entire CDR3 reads CSAPQGQTQYF.

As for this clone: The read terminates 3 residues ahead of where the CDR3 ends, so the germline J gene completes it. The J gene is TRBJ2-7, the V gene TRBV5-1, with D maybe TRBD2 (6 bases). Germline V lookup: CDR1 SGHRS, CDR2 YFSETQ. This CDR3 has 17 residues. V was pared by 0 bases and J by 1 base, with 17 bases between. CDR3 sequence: CASSLAVRGGWSYEQYF. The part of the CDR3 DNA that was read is TGCGCCAGCAGCTTGGCGGTGCGGGGAGGTTGGTCCTACGAG.

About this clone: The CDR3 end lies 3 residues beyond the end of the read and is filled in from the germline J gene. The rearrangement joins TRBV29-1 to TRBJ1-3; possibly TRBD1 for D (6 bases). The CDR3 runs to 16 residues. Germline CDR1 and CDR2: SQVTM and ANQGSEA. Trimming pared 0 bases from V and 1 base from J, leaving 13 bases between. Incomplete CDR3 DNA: TGCAGCGTTGAAGATAGGGGGGGAGGTTCTGGAAACACC. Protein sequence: CSVEDRGGGSGNT. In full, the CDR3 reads CSVEDRGGGSGNTIYF.

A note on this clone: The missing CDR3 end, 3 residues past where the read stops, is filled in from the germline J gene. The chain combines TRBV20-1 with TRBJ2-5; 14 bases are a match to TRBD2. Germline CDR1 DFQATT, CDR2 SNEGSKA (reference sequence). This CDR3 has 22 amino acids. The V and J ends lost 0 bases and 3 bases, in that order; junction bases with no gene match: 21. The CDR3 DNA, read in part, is TGCAGTGCTAGAGATCCCCAGAGGACTAGCGGGGGGTCGTACTATGGAAAAGAGACC. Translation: CSARDPQRTSGGSYYGKET. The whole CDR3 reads CSARDPQRTSGGSYYGKETQYF.

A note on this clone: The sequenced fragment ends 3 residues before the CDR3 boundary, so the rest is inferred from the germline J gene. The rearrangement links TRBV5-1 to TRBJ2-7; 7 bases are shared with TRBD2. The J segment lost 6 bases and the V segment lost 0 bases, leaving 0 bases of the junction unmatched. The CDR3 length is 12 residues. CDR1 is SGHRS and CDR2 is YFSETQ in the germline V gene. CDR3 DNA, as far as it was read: TGCGCCAGCAGCTTGGGCGGGAGCGAG. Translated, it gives CASSLGGSE. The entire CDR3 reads CASSLGGSEQYF.

The CDR3 bases that were read are TGCAGTGCAGCCCCCGGGGGTTCCACAGATACG. Residues: CSAAPGGSTDT. The whole CDR3 region reads CSAAPGGSTDTQYF. This chain links TRBV20-1 with TRBJ2-3; D may be TRBD2 (6 bases). The DNA ends 3 residues before the CDR3 does, and the rest of the CDR3 is filled in from the germline J gene. CDR1 DFQATT and CDR2 SNEGSKA come from the germline V gene (reference sequence). Trimming removed 6 bases at V and 2 bases at J, with 15 bases between. This CDR3 has 14 residues.

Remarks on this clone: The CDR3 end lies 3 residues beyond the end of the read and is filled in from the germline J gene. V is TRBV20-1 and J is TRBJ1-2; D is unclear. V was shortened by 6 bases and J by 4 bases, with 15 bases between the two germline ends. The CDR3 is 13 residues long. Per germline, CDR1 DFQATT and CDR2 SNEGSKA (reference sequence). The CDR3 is CSAPSPGIYGYTF. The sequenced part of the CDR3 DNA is TGCAGTGCCCCTTCCCCGGGTATCTATGGC.

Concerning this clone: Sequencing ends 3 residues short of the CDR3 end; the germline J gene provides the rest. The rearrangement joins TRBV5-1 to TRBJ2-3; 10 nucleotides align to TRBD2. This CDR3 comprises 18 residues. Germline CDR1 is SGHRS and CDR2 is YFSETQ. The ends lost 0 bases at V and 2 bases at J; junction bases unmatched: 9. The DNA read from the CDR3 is TGCGCCAGCAGCTTGGGGCTAGCGGGGGACTCAATCACAGATACG. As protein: CASSLGLAGDSITDT. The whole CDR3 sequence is CASSLGLAGDSITDTQYF.

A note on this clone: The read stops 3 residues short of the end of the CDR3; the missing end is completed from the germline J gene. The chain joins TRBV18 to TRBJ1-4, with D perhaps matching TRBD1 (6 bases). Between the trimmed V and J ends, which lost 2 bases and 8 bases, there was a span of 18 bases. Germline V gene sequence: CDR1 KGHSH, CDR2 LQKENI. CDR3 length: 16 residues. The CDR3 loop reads CASSPDGGATVEKLFF. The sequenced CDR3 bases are TGTGCCAGCTCACCAGATGGGGGGGCCACAGTCGAAAAA.

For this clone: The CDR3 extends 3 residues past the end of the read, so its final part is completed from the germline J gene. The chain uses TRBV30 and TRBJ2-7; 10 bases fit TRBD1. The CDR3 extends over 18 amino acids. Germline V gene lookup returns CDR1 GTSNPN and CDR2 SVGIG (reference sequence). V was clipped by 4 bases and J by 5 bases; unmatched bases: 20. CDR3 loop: CAWTSLKGQGPPRNEQYF. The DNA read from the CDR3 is TGTGCCTGGACCTCCCTTAAGGGACAGGGGCCGCCTAGGAACGAG.

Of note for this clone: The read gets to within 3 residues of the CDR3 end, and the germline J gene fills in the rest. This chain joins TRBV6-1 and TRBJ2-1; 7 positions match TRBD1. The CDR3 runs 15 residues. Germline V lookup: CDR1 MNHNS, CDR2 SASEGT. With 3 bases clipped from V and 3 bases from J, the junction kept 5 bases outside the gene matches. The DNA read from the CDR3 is TGTGCCAGCAGTGATCACAGGGGCGGCTACAATGAG. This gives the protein CASSDHRGGYNE. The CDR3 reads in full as CASSDHRGGYNEQFF.

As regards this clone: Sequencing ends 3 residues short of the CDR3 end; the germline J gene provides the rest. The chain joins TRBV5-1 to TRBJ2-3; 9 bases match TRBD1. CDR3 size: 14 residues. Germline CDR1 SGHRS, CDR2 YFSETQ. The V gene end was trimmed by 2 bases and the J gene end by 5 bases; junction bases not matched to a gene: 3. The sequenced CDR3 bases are TGCGCCAGCAGCTTACAGGGGGCGAGAGATACG. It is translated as CASSLQGARDT. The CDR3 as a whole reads CASSLQGARDTQYF.

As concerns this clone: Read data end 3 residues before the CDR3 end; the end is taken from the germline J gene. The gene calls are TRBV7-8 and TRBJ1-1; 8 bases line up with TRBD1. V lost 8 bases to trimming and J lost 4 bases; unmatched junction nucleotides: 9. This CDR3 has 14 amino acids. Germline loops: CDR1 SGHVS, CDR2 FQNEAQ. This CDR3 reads CASGRTGTGTEAFF. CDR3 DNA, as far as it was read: TGTGCCAGCGGGAGGACAGGGACTGGCACTGAA.

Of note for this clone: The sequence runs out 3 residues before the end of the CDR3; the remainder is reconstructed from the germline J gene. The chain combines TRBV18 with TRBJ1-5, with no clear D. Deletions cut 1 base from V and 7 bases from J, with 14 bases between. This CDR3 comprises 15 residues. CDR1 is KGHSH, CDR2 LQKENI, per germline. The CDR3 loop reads CASSPQFTLGQPQHF. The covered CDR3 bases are TGTGCCAGCTCACCACAGTTCACACTAGGACAGCCC. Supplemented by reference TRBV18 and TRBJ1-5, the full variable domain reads NAGVMQNPRHLVRRRGQEARLRCSPMKGHSHVYWYRQLPEEGLKFMVYLQKENIIDESGMPKERFSAEFPKEGPSILRIQQVVRGDSAAYFCASSPQFTLGQPQHFGDGTRLSIL.